This TCR beta chain was obtained from a study of memory B cells and T cells in multiple sclerosis. Overall study findings and caveats: Normalization was needed because clone-set size differences affected shared clonotype counts.

Germline V lookup: CDR1 SNHLY, CDR2 FYNNEI. V lost 10 bases and J 6 bases, leaving 13 bases between the germline ends. This CDR3 spans 13 amino acids. As for this clone: The antigen is not known.

After stimulus-free culture, autoproliferating CFSE-dim and non-proliferating CFSE-high T cells were sequenced separately. Fewer than 55 million CFSE-labeled PBMCs were cultured six to seven days unstimulated, then replicate wells were pooled. Here immunoSEQ multiplex PCR was the method, and the copy in TCRdb shows in-frame clones only, minus some. This sample has roughly 12,000 clones, with about 83% found just once. The chain recombines TRBV2 with TRBJ1-6; D ambiguous. The TCR sequence derives from a human donor with multiple sclerosis. The sequencing input was PBMCs from blood kept in culture. In DNA form, the CDR3 reads TGTGCCACCTACAGAGAGCTTAATTCACCCCTCCACTTT. It is translated as CATYRELNSPLHF.